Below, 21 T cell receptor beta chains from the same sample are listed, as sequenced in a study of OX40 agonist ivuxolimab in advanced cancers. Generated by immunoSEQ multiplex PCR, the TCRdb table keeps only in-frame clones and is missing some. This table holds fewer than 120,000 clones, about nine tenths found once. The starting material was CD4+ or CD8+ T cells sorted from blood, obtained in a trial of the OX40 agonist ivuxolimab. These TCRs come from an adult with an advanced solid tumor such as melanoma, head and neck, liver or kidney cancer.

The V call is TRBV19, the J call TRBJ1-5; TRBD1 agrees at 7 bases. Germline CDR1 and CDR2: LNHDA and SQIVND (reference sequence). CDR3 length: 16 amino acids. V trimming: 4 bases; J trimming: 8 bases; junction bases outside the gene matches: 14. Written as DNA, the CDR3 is TGTGCCAGTAGTACCCTCTCTCAGGGGGGTAGGGAGCCCCAGCATTTT. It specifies CASSTLSQGGREPQHF.

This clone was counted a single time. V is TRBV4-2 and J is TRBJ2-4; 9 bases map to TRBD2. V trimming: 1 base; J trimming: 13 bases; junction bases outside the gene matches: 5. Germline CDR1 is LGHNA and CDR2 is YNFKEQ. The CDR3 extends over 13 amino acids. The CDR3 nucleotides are TGTGCCAGCAGCCAAGCATCCAGCGGGGGGCAGTACTTC. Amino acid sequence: CASSQASSGGQYF.

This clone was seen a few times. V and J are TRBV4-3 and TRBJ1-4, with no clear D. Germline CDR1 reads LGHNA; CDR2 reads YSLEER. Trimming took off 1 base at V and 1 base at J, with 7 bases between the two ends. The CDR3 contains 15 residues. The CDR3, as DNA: TGCGCCAGCAGCCAAGCACACAGAACTAATGAAAAACTGTTTTTT. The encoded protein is CASSQAHRTNEKLFF.

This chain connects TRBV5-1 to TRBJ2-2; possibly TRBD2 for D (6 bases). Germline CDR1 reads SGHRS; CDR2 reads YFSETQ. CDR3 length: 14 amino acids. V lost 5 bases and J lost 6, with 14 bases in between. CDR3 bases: TGCGCCAGCAGGGGGACTTTTGGCGCCGGGGAGCTGTTTTTT. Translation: CASRGTFGAGELFF.

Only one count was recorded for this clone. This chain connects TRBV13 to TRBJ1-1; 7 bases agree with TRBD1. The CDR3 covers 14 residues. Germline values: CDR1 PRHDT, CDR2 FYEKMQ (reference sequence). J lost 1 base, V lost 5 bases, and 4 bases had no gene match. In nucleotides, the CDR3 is TGTGCCAGCAGCGCAGGGGGAAGGAACACTGAAGCTTTCTTT. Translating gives CASSAGGRNTEAFF. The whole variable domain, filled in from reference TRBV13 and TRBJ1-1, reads AAGVIQSPRHLIKEKRETATLKCYPIPRHDTVYWYQQGPGQDPQFLISFYEKMQSDKGSIPDRFSAQQFSDYHSELNMSSLELGDSALYFCASSAGGRNTEAFFGQGTRLTVV.

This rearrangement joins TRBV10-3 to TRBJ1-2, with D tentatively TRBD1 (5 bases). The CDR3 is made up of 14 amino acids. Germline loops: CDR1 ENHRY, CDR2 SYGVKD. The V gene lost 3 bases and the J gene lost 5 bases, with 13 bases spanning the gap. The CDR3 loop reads CAISEMGREYGYTF. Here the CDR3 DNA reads TGTGCCATCAGTGAAATGGGGCGCGAGTATGGCTACACCTTC.

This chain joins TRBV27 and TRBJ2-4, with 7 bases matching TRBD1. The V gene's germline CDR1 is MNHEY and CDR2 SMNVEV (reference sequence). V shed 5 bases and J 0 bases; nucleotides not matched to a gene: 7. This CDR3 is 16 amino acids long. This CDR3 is CASSTDRALAKNIQYF. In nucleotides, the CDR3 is TGTGCCAGCAGTACCGACAGGGCACTAGCCAAAAACATTCAGTACTTC.

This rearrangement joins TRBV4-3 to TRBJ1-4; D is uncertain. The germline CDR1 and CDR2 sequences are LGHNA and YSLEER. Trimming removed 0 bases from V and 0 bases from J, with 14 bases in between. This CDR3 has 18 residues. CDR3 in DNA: TGCGCCAGCAGCCAAGATTGGGGTAGGATGGCAACTAATGAAAAACTGTTTTTT. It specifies CASSQDWGRMATNEKLFF.

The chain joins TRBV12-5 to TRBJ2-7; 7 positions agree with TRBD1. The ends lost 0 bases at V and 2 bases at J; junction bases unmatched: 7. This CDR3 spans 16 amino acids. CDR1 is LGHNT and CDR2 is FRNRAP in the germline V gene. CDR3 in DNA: TGTGCTAGTGGTTTGGTTCTAGGACAGGATCCCTACGAGCAGTACTTC. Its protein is CASGLVLGQDPYEQYF.

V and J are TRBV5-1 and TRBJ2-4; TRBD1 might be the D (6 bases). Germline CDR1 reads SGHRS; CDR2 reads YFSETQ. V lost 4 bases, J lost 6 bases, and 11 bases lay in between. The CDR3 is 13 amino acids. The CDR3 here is CASSREGGNIQYF. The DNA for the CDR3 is TGCGCCAGCAGCCGGGAAGGGGGAAACATTCAGTACTTC.

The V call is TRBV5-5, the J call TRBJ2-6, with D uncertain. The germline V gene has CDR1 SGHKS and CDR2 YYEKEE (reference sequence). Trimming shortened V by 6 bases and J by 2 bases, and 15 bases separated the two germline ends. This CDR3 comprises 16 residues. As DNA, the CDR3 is TGTGCCAGCATCAAACGTGTATTAGCTGGGGCCAACGTCCTGACTTTC. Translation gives CASIKRVLAGANVLTF.

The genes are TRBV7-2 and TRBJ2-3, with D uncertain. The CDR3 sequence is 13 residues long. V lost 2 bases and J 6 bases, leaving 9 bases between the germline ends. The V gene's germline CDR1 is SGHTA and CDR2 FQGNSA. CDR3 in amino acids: CASSLSVGDTQYF. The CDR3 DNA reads TGTGCCAGCAGCTTATCTGTGGGGGATACGCAGTATTTT.

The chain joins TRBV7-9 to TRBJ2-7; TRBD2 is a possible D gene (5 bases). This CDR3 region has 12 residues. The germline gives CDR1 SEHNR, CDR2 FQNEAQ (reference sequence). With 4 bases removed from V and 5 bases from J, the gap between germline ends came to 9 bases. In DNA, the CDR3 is TGTGCCAGCAGCTCCCTGAGGGACGAGCAGTACTTC. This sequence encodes CASSSLRDEQYF.

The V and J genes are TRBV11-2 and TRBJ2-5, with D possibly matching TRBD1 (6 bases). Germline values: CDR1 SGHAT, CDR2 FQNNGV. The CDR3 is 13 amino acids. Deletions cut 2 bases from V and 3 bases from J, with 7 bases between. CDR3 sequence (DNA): TGTGCCAGCAGCTTATGGACAGAAGAGACCCAGTACTTC. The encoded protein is CASSLWTEETQYF.

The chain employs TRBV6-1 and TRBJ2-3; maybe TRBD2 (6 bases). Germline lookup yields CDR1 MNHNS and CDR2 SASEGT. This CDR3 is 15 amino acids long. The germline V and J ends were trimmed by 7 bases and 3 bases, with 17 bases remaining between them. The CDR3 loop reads CASTSGLSGTDTQYF. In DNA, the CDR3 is TGTGCCAGCACCTCGGGACTTAGTGGAACAGATACGCAGTATTTT.

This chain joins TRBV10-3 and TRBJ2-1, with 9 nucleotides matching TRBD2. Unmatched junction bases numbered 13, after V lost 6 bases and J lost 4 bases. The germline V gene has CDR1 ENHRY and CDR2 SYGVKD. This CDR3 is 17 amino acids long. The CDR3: CAIRGTLTSGIYNEQFF. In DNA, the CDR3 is TGTGCCATCAGAGGAACACTGACTAGCGGTATTTACAATGAGCAGTTCTTC.

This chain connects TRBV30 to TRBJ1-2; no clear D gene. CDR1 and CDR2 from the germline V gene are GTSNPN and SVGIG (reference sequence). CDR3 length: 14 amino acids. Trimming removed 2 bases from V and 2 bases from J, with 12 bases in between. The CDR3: CAWSQTRRNYGYTF. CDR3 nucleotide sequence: TGTGCCTGGAGTCAAACCCGAAGAAACTATGGCTACACCTTC.

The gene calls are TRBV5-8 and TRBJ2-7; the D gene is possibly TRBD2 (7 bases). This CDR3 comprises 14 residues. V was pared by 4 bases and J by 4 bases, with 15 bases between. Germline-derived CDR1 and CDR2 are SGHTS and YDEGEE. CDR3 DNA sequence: TGTGCCAGCAGCGGGGGGGACATAGGTTACGAGCAGTACTTC. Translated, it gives CASSGGDIGYEQYF.

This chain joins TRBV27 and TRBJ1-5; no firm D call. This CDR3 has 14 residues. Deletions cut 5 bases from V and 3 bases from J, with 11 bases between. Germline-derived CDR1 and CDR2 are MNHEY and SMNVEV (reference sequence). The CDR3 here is CASSPRQLNQPQHF. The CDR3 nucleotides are TGTGCCAGCAGTCCGCGACAACTCAATCAGCCCCAGCATTTT.

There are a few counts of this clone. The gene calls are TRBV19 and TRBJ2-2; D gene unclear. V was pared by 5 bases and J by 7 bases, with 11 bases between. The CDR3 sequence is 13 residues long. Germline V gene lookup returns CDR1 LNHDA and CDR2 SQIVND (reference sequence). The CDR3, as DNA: TGTGCCAGTAGTCGGGTCCCCAACGGGGAGCTGTTTTTT. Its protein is CASSRVPNGELFF.

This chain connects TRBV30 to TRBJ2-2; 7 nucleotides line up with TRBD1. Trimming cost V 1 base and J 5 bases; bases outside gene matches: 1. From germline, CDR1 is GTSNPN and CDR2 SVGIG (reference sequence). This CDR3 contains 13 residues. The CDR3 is CAWSARGTGELFF. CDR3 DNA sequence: TGTGCCTGGAGTGCCAGGGGGACCGGGGAGCTGTTTTTT.